This TCR beta chain was recorded in a study of blood T cell repertoires in COVID-19. This table comes from immunoSEQ multiplex PCR, and its TCRdb copy is limited to in-frame clones, with some not included. This table has approximately 36,000 clones, around 90% appearing once. This CDR3 is 15 amino acids long. Trimming at V came to 4 bases and at J to 8 bases, leaving 10 bases not matched to a gene. Germline V gene data show CDR1 as SGHAT and CDR2 as FQNNGV. This TCR derives from a man between 60 and 75 years old with active or convalescent COVID-19. Source material: peripheral blood. The genes are TRBV11-2 and TRBJ2-1; 8 bases map to TRBD1. CDR3 region: CASSSAQGAGDEQFF. The CDR3 nucleotides read TGTGCCAGCAGCTCCGCGCAGGGGGCTGGGGATGAGCAGTTCTTC. The whole variable domain, remainder taken from reference TRBV11-2 and TRBJ2-1, is EAGVAQSPRYKIIEKRQSVAFWCNPISGHATLYWYQQILGQGPKLLIQFQNNGVVDDSQLPKDRFSAERLKGVDSTLKIQPAKLEDSAVYLCASSSAQGAGDEQFFGPGTRLTVL.